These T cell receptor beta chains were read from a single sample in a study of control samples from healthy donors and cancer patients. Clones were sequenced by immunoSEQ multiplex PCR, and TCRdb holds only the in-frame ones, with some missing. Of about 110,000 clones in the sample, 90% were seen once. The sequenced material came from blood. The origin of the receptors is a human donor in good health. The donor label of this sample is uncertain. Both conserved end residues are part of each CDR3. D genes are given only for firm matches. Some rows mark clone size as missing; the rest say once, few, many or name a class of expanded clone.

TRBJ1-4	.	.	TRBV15	TGTGCCACCAGCAGAGAACCTTTAAATGAAAAACTGTTTTTT	CATSREPLNEKLFF
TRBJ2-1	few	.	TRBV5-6	TGTGCCAGCAGCCCACAGGCCGGGAATGAGCAGTTCTTC	CASSPQAGNEQFF
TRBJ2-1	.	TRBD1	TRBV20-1	TGCAGTGCTAGTGAGGGGGCTTTGACCTACAATGAGCAGTTCTTC	CSASEGALTYNEQFF
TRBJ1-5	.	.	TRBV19	TGTGCCAGTAGTATGTTGGTTAATCAGCCCCAGCATTTT	CASSMLVNQPQHF
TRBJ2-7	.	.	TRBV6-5	TGTGCCAGCAGTTACTCGAGGCACAGCTCTACCGAGCAGTACTTC	CASSYSRHSSTEQYF
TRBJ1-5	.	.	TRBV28	TGTGCCAGCAGTTTATCGGACTTACAGCCCCAGCATTTT	CASSLSDLQPQHF
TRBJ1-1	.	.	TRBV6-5	TGTGCAACCATTAGTGGAGCTGAAGCTTTCTTT	CATISGAEAFF
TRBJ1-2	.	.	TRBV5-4	TGTGCCAGCAGCGGGCAGGGGAACTATGGCTACACCTTC	CASSGQGNYGYTF
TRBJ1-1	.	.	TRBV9	TGTGCCAGCAGCGTAGGGGCCCTGAACACTGAAGCTTTCTTT	CASSVGALNTEAFF
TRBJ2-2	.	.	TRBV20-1	TGCAGTGCGAGTCAGACCGGGGAGCTGTTTTTT	CSASQTGELFF
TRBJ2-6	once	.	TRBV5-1	TGCGCCAGCAGCTTCACAGGGATAACCCTCTCTGGGGCCAACGTCCTGACTTTC	CASSFTGITLSGANVLTF
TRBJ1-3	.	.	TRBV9	TGTGCCAGCAGCGCCGGGGGAAACTCTGGAAACACCATATATTTT	CASSAGGNSGNTIYF
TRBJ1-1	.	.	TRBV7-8	TGTGCCAGCAGCTCCGAAGGGTACCCGAACACTGAAGCTTTCTTT	CASSSEGYPNTEAFF
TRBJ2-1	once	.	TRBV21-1	TGTGCCAGCAGCAAGTTTCCGGGGAGCGATCGGGAGCAGTTCTTC	CASSKFPGSDREQFF
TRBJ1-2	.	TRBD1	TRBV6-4	TGTGCCAGCAGTCAAGAAGGGGGCACCGCTAACTATGGCTACACCTTC	CASSQEGGTANYGYTF
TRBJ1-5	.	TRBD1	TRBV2	TGTGCCAGCAGTGGGGACAGCAGGAAGCCCCAGCATTTT	CASSGDSRKPQHF
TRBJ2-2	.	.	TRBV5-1	TGCGCCAGCAGCCCCGGCGGTGACACCGGGGAGCTGTTTTTT	CASSPGGDTGELFF
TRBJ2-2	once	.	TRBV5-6	TGTGCCAGCAGCTTTGGTCTCAGGGAGCTGTTTTTT	CASSFGLRELFF
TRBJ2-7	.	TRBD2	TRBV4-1	TGCGCCAGCAGCCAACTAGCGGGGGGTGCAGTTTACGAGCAGTACTTC	CASSQLAGGAVYEQYF
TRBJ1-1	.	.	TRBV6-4	TGTGCCAGCAGTGAGACGCCGGGTGTGGGAGCTTTCTTT	CASSETPGVGAFF
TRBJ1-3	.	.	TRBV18	TGTGCCAGCTCCTCGGACTTAAGTCCCGGAAACACCATATATTTT	CASSSDLSPGNTIYF
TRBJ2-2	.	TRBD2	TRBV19	TGTGCCAGTAGTATGTTAGGACTAGCGGGGGCGAACACCGGGGAGCTGTTTTTT	CASSMLGLAGANTGELFF
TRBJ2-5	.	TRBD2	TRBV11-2	TGTGCCAGCAGCTTAGTCGGGGTTGTTAGCGGGGAGGCTGAGCAGACCCAGTACTTC	CASSLVGVVSGEAEQTQYF
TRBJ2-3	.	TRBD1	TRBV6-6	TGTGCCAGCATGGACAGGGTGCCTCTCAATACGCAGTATTTT	CASMDRVPLNTQYF
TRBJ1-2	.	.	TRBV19	TGTGCCAGTAGTCGGGGTAAAATTAACTATGGCTACACCTTC	CASSRGKINYGYTF
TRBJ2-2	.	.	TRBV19	TGTGCCAGTAGTATTGGGACAACATCCACCGGGGAGCTGTTTTTT	CASSIGTTSTGELFF
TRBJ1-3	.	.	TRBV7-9	TGTGCCAGCAGCCAACGACTCACTCCTGGAAACACCATATATTTT	CASSQRLTPGNTIYF
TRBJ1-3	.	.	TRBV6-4	TGTGCCAGCGTATTCGAACCGGATCCTGGTGTGGATGGAAACACCATATATTTT	CASVFEPDPGVDGNTIYF